This T cell receptor beta chain was obtained from a study of kidney transplant recipient with SARS-CoV-2 infection. CDR3 length: 16 amino acids. V lost 5 bases, J lost 2 bases, and 4 bases stayed unmatched. Germline V gene data show CDR1 as ENHRY and CDR2 as SYGVKD. With respect to this clonotype: This may come from a read error, since a much larger clone is one base off.

TCRdb recomputed calls from the reads with MiXCR, one row per CDR3 protein. The sample has fewer than 250,000 distinct CDR3 sequences; more than 25% are singletons. The chain is built from TRBV10-3 and TRBJ2-2, with 11 positions matching TRBD2. The source is a young adult male patient who had COVID-19 and was a kidney transplant recipient. The graft donor may account for some of the T cells. The source material was a blood sample, sampled at baseline and on day 111 from a kidney transplant recipient. As DNA, the CDR3 is TGTGCCATCAGTCTCCTAGCGGGGGGAAACACCGGGGAGCTGTTTTTT. Translated, it gives CAISLLAGGNTGELFF.